The clone carrying this T cell receptor (beta chain) has ten or more counts. MiXCR, run by TCRdb on the RT-PCR reads, gives a single entry per CDR3 protein. Of over 400,000 distinct CDR3 sequences in the sample, under 20% were seen once. The sample belongs to a study of patients and donors after allogeneic stem cell transplantation. CDR1 is DFQATT, CDR2 SNEGSKA, per germline (reference sequence). The V gene end was trimmed by 3 bases and the J gene end by 10 bases; junction bases not matched to a gene: 14. This CDR3 has 14 amino acids. The sequenced sample was blood, either unsorted or a sorted T cell fraction (not recorded which). This TCR came from a human donor who was either an allogeneic HSCT recipient or a stem cell or donor lymphocyte infusion donor (not recorded which). It is not recorded whose cells these are; they may come from a transplant donor. The chain joins TRBV20-1 to TRBJ1-2; 7 bases map to TRBD1. The CDR3 coding sequence is TGCAGTGCTAGGATGATAGGGGGCATGTGGGACTACACCTTC. As protein: CSARMIGGMWDYTF.